This T cell receptor (beta chain) appears in the sequencing data of a study of blood T cell repertoires in COVID-19. To note about this clone: Other DNA sequences of this sample code for an identical CDR3.

V shed 2 bases and J 3 bases; nucleotides not matched to a gene: 0. Germline CDR1 and CDR2: LNHDA and SQIVND (reference sequence). The CDR3 consists of 14 residues. The table came from immunoSEQ multiplex PCR; TCRdb's copy has only in-frame clones and leaves some out. The profile covers around 290,000 clones, with around 90% appearing a single time and around 2% taken by the ten largest. This TCR came from a woman aged 55-70 years in a cohort exposed to, infected with or recovered from COVID-19 (not recorded which). Sequencing was carried out using PBMCs or T cells enriched from blood (not recorded which). The V call is TRBV19, the J call TRBJ2-7; TRBD2 aligns across 11 bases. In nucleotides, the CDR3 is TGTGCCAGTAGTATAACTAGCGGGAGCTACGAGCAGTACTTC. Translation: CASSITSGSYEQYF.